This T cell receptor beta chain stems from a study of T-cell memory formation after mild COVID-19. Study-level results: Pre-infection memory already had some responding clones, implying cross-reactive memory joined. In second-wave clones peaking day 37, SARS-CoV-2 specificity remained unconfirmed. The study found balanced CD4/CD8 in clones contracting day 15 to 85 and a CD4+ lean in later expanders.

This CDR3 spans 12 amino acids. The germline V and J ends were trimmed by 6 bases and 0 bases, with 6 bases remaining between them. CDR1 and CDR2 (germline): SQVTM, ANQGSEA. TCR alpha and TCR beta cDNA libraries with sample barcodes and UMIs came from 5'RACE using constant-segment primers. TCRdb independently ran MiXCR on the 5' RACE reads; one entry per CDR3 protein. This table has about 450,000 distinct CDR3 sequences, about 22% appearing once. This clonotype showed up just a few times. Its specificity is unknown. The clonotype was recovered from an adult woman who had mild COVID-19 (a few samples of this study predate the infection). Cell type and time point are not known. The chain links TRBV29-1 to TRBJ1-3; D is ambiguous. The sample comprised PBMCs or a T cell subset sorted from them (not recorded which). Written as DNA, the CDR3 is TGCAGCGTGAGAAACTCTGGAAACACCATATATTTT. The encoded protein is CSVRNSGNTIYF.